One and the same sample provided the 27 T cell receptor beta chains below, sequenced in a study of human T cells and chemical hapten exposure. One entry per CDR3 protein, called by TCRdb with MiXCR from the RACE reads. The sample contains some 90,000 distinct CDR3 sequences, around 8.8% of which appear only once. Time point reported: pre-sensitization, week 0. The treatment is: therapeutic diphenylcyclopropenone sensitization with weekly scalp DPC. Here the sequenced sample was whole blood, taken in connection with sensitization to the hapten diphenylcyclopropenone (DPC). The receptors shown here come from a man aged 40-55 years with alopecia areata. Some clones in this sample may be carry-over from other donors' samples.

This clonotype has at least ten counts. The V and J genes are TRBV5-1 and TRBJ1-3; TRBD1 matches 7 bases. This CDR3 has 15 amino acids. CDR1 SGHRS and CDR2 YFSETQ come from the germline V gene. V shed 4 bases, J shed 0 bases, and the junction held 4 bases outside the gene matches. The CDR3 spells CASSPRDSSGNTIYF. The CDR3 region has the DNA TGCGCCAGCAGCCCCCGGGACAGCTCTGGAAACACCATATATTTT.

This clonotype came up many times. The rearrangement links TRBV5-1 to TRBJ2-2; 9 nucleotides line up with TRBD2. The CDR3 runs 13 residues. Per germline, CDR1 SGHRS and CDR2 YFSETQ. With 4 bases clipped from V and 7 bases from J, the junction kept 2 bases outside the gene matches. CDR3 loop: CASSPLAGGELFF. The CDR3 DNA is TGCGCCAGCAGCCCACTAGCGGGCGGGGAGCTGTTTTTT. The entire variable domain, with the rest obtained from reference TRBV5-1 and TRBJ2-2, is as follows: KAGVTQTPRYLIKTRGQQVTLSCSPISGHRSVSWYQQTPGQGLQFLFEYFSETQRNKGNFPGRFSGRQFSNSRSEMNVSTLELGDSALYLCASSPLAGGELFFGEGSRLTVL.

V gene TRBV21-1 combines with J gene TRBJ2-5; TRBD2 is the table's D call, not checked against the DNA. TRBV21-1 corresponds to a pseudogene. The CDR3 is 14 residues long. CDR3 amino acids: CASSASGRQETQYF. The CDR3 nucleotides are TGTGCCAGCAGCGCTAGCGGGAGGCAAGAGACCCAGTACTTC.

This sequence joins TRBV6-5 and TRBJ1-1; D is perhaps TRBD1 (6 bases). Germline V gene sequence: CDR1 MNHEY, CDR2 SVGAGI. Trimming stripped 6 bases from V and 8 bases from J, with 22 bases between. The CDR3 is 15 residues long. This chain's CDR3 is CASRKGYGRGQEAFF. CDR3 coding DNA: TGTGCCAGCAGGAAGGGCTATGGTAGAGGACAGGAAGCTTTCTTT.

In its sample, this clonotype was seen a few times. The chain has TRBV6-5 and TRBJ2-7; a weak D match, TRBD1 (5 bases). CDR1 is MNHEY, CDR2 SVGAGI, per germline. The CDR3 runs 13 residues. V gave up 5 bases and J gave up 2 bases, with 10 bases separating them. CDR3: CASSGRVTYEQYF. The CDR3 coding sequence is TGTGCCAGCAGTGGCAGGGTAACCTACGAGCAGTACTTC.

This clonotype came up many times. The chain links TRBV12-3 or TRBV12-4 to TRBJ1-6; no definite D call. The CDR3 consists of 13 residues. Trimming left V 2 bases short and J 6 bases short, with 5 bases between. In DNA form, the CDR3 reads TGTGCCAGCAGTTTATCGGGTAATTCACCCCTCCACTTT. Its translation: CASSLSGNSPLHF.

This clonotype was observed at least ten times. The V call is TRBV29-1, the J call TRBJ1-2; no clear D gene. Trimming pared 4 bases from V and 0 bases from J, leaving 6 bases between. The CDR3 length is 12 residues. Germline CDR1 is SQVTM and CDR2 is ANQGSEA. The CDR3 DNA reads as TGCAGCGTTGGGCAAGCTAACTATGGCTACACCTTC. The encoded protein is CSVGQANYGYTF.

The chain uses TRBV10-3 and TRBJ2-5; 14 positions match TRBD2. The CDR3 contains 18 residues. The V gene end was trimmed by 6 bases and the J gene end by 3 bases; junction bases not matched to a gene: 12. In germline, CDR1 is ENHRY, CDR2 SYGVKD. For the CDR3, the DNA is TGTGCCATCAGCCACGGGACTAGCGGGAGTCTGGGGGAAGAGACCCAGTACTTC. Protein sequence: CAISHGTSGSLGEETQYF.

This clonotype has at least ten counts. This chain uses TRBV7-9 with TRBJ1-6, with 7 bases aligning to TRBD1. Losses at the gene ends were 3 bases for V and 10 bases for J; bases not matched to a gene: 6. Germline V CDR1 and CDR2: SEHNR, FQNEAQ (reference sequence). The CDR3 sequence is 14 residues long. CDR3 DNA sequence: TGTGCCAGCAGCTTGGGGACAGAAGGATCACCCCTCCACTTT. It specifies CASSLGTEGSPLHF.

This sequence joins TRBV20-1 and TRBJ2-7; no firm D call. CDR1 and CDR2 (germline): DFQATT, SNEGSKA (reference sequence). V dropped 5 bases and J dropped 6 bases, with 11 bases sitting between them. The CDR3 covers 11 residues. DNA for the CDR3: TGCAGTGCTGGAACCCCCGGCGAGCAGTACTTC. This codes for CSAGTPGEQYF.

This clonotype was detected only a few times. The chain carries TRBV20-1 and TRBJ1-5; perhaps TRBD1 as D (5 bases). Trimming removed 0 bases from V and 2 bases from J, with 8 bases in between. The CDR3 totals 14 residues. Germline V gene sequence: CDR1 DFQATT, CDR2 SNEGSKA (reference sequence). CDR3 loop: CSARDLTGNQPQHF. CDR3 sequence (DNA): TGCAGTGCTAGAGATCTGACAGGCAATCAGCCCCAGCATTTT.

This clonotype appeared a few times. The chain joins TRBV11-3 to TRBJ2-2; D not resolved. V was pared by 3 bases and J by 5 bases, with 4 bases between. The CDR3 sequence is 12 residues long. Germline CDR1 and CDR2: SGHNT and YENEEA. The CDR3 loop is CASSFRTGELFF. As DNA, the CDR3 is TGTGCCAGCAGCTTCCGAACCGGGGAGCTGTTTTTT. Full variable domain (outside the CDR3, taken from reference TRBV11-3 and TRBJ2-2): EAGVVQSPRYKIIEKKQPVAFWCNPISGHNTLYWYLQNLGQGPELLIRYENEEAVDDSQLPKDRFSAERLKGVDSTLKIQPAELGDSAVYLCASSFRTGELFFGEGSRLTVL.

This clonotype showed up many times. The gene calls are TRBV28 and TRBJ1-1; 8 bases line up with TRBD1. The J segment lost 2 bases and the V segment lost 8 bases, leaving 7 bases of the junction unmatched. The V gene's germline CDR1 is MDHEN and CDR2 SYDVKM. The CDR3 covers 14 residues. The CDR3: CASVQGALNTEAFF. CDR3 DNA: TGTGCCAGCGTTCAGGGGGCGTTAAACACTGAAGCTTTCTTT.

This clonotype occurred many times. The chain couples TRBV7-9 to TRBJ2-2; D may be TRBD2 (6 bases). The V gene lost 5 bases and the J gene lost 2 bases, with 12 bases spanning the gap. Germline loops: CDR1 SEHNR, CDR2 FQNEAQ (reference sequence). CDR3 size: 15 residues. The CDR3 nucleotides are TGTGCCAGCAGCCGGGACTTGCTCAACACCGGGGAGCTGTTTTTT. It yields the protein CASSRDLLNTGELFF.

Ten or more counts support this clonotype. The CDR3 is CSTTRRDFTDTQYF. CDR3 in DNA: TGCAGTACCACTAGGAGGGATTTCACAGATACGCAGTATTTT. This chain links TRBV29-1 with TRBJ2-3; D is possibly TRBD2 (6 bases). Germline loops: CDR1 SQVTM, CDR2 ANQGSEA. The CDR3 is 14 residues long.

A word on this clonotype: Its ends do not fully match the called genes, so a read error is possible. The V call is TRBV7-3, the J call TRBJ2-6, with D unclear. The CDR3 runs to 16 residues. The germline CDR1 and CDR2 sequences are SGHTA and FQGTGA. CDR3 protein: CVSSLSRIVGANVLTF. CDR3 coding DNA: TGTGTCAGCAGCTTAAGCAGGATTGTTGGAGCCAACGTCCTGACTTTC.

As for this clonotype: A much larger clonotype is one base distant, so this may be a read error. This chain joins TRBV24-1 and TRBJ2-2; D is perhaps TRBD1 or TRBD2 (5 bases each). CDR3 length: 13 residues. Per germline, CDR1 KGHDR and CDR2 SFDVKD. V was shortened by 8 bases and J by 7 bases, with 13 bases between the two germline ends. The CDR3 loop is CATKWGKGGELFF. Written as DNA, the CDR3 is TGTGCCACCAAGTGGGGGAAAGGCGGGGAGCTGTTTTTT.

V is TRBV5-1 and J is TRBJ2-1; D is undetermined. This CDR3 is built from 13 residues. Germline V CDR1 and CDR2: SGHRS, YFSETQ. Trimming pared 0 bases from V and 10 bases from J, leaving 11 bases between. This CDR3 is CASSLALSAEQFF. For the CDR3, the DNA is TGCGCCAGCAGCTTGGCCCTCAGCGCCGAGCAGTTCTTC.

This clonotype appeared a few times. The rearrangement uses TRBV6-1 and TRBJ2-3; 8 bases align to TRBD2. CDR3 length: 18 amino acids. V trimming: 2 bases; J trimming: 0 bases; junction bases outside the gene matches: 10. CDR1 MNHNS and CDR2 SASEGT come from the germline V gene. CDR3 nucleotide sequence: TGTGCCAGCAGTGAACACCCCGGACTAGCATCTAGCACAGATACGCAGTATTTT. Amino acids: CASSEHPGLASSTDTQYF.

V gene TRBV7-2 combines with J gene TRBJ2-3; 11 bases are shared with TRBD2. The germline gives CDR1 SGHTA, CDR2 FQGNSA. The CDR3 consists of 15 residues. After removal of 3 bases from V and 5 bases from J, the junction contained 4 bases not matched to a gene. CDR3 residues: CASSFSGGGLDTQYF. In DNA form, the CDR3 reads TGTGCCAGCAGCTTTAGCGGGGGGGGTTTAGATACGCAGTATTTT.

The chain employs TRBV28 and TRBJ1-2; D unresolved. CDR1 and CDR2 (germline): MDHEN, SYDVKM. The CDR3 contains 12 residues. Trimming pared 8 bases from V and 4 bases from J, leaving 11 bases between. The CDR3 DNA reads TGTGCCAGCCGAATCACAGCCTATGGCTACACCTTC. Protein product: CASRITAYGYTF.

The chain combines TRBV7-2 with TRBJ2-7; 7 nucleotides align to TRBD2. CDR1 and CDR2 (germline): SGHTA, FQGNSA. This CDR3 contains 14 residues. V lost 0 bases to trimming and J lost 6 bases; unmatched junction nucleotides: 5. The CDR3 nucleotides read TGTGCCAGCAGCTTAGCCCCGACTAGCAGCGAGCAGTACTTC. This codes for CASSLAPTSSEQYF. Based on the CDR3 plus reference TRBV7-2 and TRBJ2-7, the full variable domain is GAGVSQSPSNKVTEKGKDVELRCDPISGHTALYWYRQSLGQGLEFLIYFQGNSAPDKSGLPSDRFSAERTGGSVSTLTIQRTQQEDSAVYLCASSLAPTSSEQYFGPGTRLTVT.

The table lists this clonotype with a few counts. The CDR3: CASSATGPGHTEAFF. DNA for the CDR3: TGTGCCAGCAGTGCCACAGGGCCCGGCCACACTGAAGCTTTCTTT. The chain has TRBV6-1 and TRBJ1-1; possibly TRBD1 for D (6 bases). Trimming took off 4 bases at V and 3 bases at J, with 15 bases between the two ends. From germline, CDR1 is MNHNS and CDR2 SASEGT. The CDR3 covers 15 residues.

This chain connects TRBV21-1 to TRBJ1-5. TRBV21-1 is listed as a pseudogene. This CDR3 is built from 17 residues. In nucleotides, the CDR3 is TGTGCCAGCAGCAAAAGGAGTCCCTACAGGGCCCATCAGCCCCAGCATTTT. Translation: CASSKRSPYRAHQPQHF.

The chain has TRBV6-5 and TRBJ2-5, with TRBD2 matching over 16 bases. Germline CDR1 MNHEY, CDR2 SVGAGI. The V gene end was trimmed by 7 bases and the J gene end by 5 bases; junction bases not matched to a gene: 13. There are 18 residues in the CDR3. CDR3 DNA sequence: TGTGCCAGCAAAACCGGGACTAGCGGGAGGGGGAGAGGGGAGACCCAGTACTTC. Translated, it gives CASKTGTSGRGRGETQYF.

The V call is TRBV18, the J call TRBJ2-7; weak D call: TRBD1 (6 bases). CDR3 size: 12 residues. V was shortened by 5 bases and J by 6 bases, with 11 bases between the two germline ends. The germline V gene has CDR1 KGHSH and CDR2 LQKENI. As DNA, the CDR3 is TGTGCCAGCTCAGAGACAGGTCGCGAGCAGTACGTC. Its protein is CASSETGREQYV.

The J gene is TRBJ2-3, the V gene TRBV27, with D unclear. Germline-derived CDR1 and CDR2 are MNHEY and SMNVEV (reference sequence). The CDR3 sequence is 12 residues long. The ends were cut back, 5 bases at V and 1 base at J, with 4 bases in the middle. CDR3: CASSPRTDTQYF. CDR3 DNA sequence: TGTGCCAGCAGTCCTCGCACAGATACGCAGTATTTT.